Described below is a single T cell receptor beta chain sequence and its context. The sample is drawn from a study of long-term antiretroviral therapy in people with HIV. Samples were assayed with immunoSEQ v3.0 at survey level. Sequenced by immunoSEQ multiplex PCR; TCRdb stores in-frame clones only, minus some. The top ten hold around 10% of the sample, which has approximately 25,000 clones, over 80% seen once. Germline CDR1 MNHEY, CDR2 SMNVEV (reference sequence). V lost 0 bases and J 4 bases, leaving 6 bases between the germline ends. The CDR3 loop spans 13 amino acids. A minimum of one pre-ART and two post-ART PBMC samples existed for each donor. United States facilities provided treatment to all participants with HIV.

The gene calls are TRBV27 and TRBJ1-2; D is unresolved. The receptor was isolated from a man aged 18 to 35 with HIV. Sequencing used unsorted PBMCs, obtained 0.8 years before starting antiretroviral therapy. CDR3 nucleotide sequence: TGTGCCAGCAGTTTATCCTCGGGCTATGGCTACACCTTC. Protein sequence: CASSLSSGYGYTF.